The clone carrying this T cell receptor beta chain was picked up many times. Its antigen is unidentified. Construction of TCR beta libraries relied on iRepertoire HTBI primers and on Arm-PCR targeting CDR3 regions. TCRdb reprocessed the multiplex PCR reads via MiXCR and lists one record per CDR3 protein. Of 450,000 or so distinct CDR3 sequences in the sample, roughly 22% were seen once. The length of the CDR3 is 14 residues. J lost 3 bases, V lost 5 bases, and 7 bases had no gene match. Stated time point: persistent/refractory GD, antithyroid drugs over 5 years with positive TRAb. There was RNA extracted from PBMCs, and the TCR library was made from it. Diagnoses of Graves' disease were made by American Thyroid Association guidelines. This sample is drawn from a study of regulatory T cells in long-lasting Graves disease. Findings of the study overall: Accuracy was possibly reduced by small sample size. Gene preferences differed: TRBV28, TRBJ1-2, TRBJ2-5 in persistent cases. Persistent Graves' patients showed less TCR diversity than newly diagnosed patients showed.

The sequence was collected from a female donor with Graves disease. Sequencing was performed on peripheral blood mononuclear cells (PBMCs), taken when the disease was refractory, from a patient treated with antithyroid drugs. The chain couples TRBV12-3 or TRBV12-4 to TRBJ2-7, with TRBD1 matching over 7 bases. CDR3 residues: CASSASGGSYEQYF. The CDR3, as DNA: TGTGCCAGCAGTGCCTCAGGGGGTAGCTACGAGCAGTACTTC.